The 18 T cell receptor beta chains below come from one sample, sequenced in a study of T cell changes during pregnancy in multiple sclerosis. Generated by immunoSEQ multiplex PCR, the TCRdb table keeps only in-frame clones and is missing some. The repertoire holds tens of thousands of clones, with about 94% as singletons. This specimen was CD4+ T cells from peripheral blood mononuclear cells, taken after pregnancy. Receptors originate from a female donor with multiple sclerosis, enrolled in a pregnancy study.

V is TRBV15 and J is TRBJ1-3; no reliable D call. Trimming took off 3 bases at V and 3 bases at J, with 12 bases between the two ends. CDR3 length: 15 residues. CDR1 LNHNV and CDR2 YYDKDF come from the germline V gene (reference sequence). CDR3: CATSRVGSLGNTIYF. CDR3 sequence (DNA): TGTGCCACCAGCAGGGTGGGGAGCCTTGGAAACACCATATATTTT.

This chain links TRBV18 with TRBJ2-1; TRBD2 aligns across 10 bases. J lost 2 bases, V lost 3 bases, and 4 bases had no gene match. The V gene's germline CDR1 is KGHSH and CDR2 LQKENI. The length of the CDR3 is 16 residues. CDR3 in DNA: TGTGCCAGCTCACCCATAACTAGCGGGGCCTACAATGAGCAGTTCTTC. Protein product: CASSPITSGAYNEQFF.

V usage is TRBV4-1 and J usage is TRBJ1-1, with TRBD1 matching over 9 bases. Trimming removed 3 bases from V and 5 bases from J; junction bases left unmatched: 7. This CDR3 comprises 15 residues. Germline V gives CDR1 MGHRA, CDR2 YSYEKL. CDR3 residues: CASSHADRGSTEAFF. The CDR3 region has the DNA TGCGCCAGCAGCCACGCTGACAGGGGGTCAACTGAAGCTTTCTTT.

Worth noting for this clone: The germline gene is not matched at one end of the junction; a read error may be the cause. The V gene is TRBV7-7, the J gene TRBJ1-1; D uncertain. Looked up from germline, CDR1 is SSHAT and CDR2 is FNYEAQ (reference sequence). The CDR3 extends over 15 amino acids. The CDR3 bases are TGTGCTAGCAGCGTATCGGACGGGAATAACACTGAAGCTTTCTTT. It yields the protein CASSVSDGNNTEAFF.

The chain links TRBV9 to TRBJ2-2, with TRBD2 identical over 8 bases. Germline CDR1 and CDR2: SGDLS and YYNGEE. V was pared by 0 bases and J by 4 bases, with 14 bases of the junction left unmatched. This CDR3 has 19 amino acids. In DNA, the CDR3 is TGTGCCAGCAGCGTAGTCATGGAGCGGGAGTTGTACTGCACCGGGGAGCTGTTTTTT. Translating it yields CASSVVMERELYCTGELFF.

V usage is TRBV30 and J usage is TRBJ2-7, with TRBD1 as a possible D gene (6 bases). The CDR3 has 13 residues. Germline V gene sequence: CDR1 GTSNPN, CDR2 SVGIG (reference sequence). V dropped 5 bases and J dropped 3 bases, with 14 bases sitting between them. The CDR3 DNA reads TGTGCCTGGGGCAGAACAGGGCTCTACGAGCAGTACTTC. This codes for CAWGRTGLYEQYF.

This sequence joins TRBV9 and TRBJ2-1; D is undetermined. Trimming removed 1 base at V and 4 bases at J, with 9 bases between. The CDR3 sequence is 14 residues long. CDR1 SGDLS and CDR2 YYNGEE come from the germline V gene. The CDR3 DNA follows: TGTGCCAGCAGCGTACACAGTCAATACAATGAGCAGTTCTTC. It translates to CASSVHSQYNEQFF. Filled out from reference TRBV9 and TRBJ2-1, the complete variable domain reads DSGVTQTPKHLITATGQRVTLRCSPRSGDLSVYWYQQSLDQGLQFLIQYYNGEERAKGNILERFSAQQFPDLHSELNLSSLELGDSALYFCASSVHSQYNEQFFGPGTRLTVL.

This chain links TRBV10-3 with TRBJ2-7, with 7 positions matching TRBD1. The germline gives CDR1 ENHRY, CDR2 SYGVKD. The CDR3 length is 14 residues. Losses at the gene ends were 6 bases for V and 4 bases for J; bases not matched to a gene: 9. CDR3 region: CAISPRQGEYEQYF. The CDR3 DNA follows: TGTGCCATCAGCCCTCGACAGGGAGAGTACGAGCAGTACTTC.

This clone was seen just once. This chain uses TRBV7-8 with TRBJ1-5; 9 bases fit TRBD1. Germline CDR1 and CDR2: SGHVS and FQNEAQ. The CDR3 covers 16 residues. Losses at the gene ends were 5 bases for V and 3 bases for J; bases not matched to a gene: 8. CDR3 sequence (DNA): TGTGCCAGCAGCAGCGGGACAGGGACGTTCAATCAGCCCCAGCATTTT. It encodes CASSSGTGTFNQPQHF.

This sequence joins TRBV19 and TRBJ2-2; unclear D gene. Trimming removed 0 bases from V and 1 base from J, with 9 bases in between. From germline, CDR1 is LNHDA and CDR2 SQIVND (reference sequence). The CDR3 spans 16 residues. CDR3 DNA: TGTGCCAGTAGTATAGATCTGGGCAGGAACACCGGGGAGCTGTTTTTT. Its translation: CASSIDLGRNTGELFF. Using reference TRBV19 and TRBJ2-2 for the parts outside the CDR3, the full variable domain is DGGITQSPKYLFRKEGQNVTLSCEQNLNHDAMYWYRQDPGQGLRLIYYSQIVNDFQKGDIAEGYSVSREKKESFPLTVTSAQKNPTAFYLCASSIDLGRNTGELFFGEGSRLTVL.

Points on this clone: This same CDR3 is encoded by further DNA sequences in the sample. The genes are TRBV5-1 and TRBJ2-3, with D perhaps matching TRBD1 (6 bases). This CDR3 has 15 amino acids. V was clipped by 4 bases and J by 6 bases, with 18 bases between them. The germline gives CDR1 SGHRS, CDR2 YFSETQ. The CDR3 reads CASSALQGFTDTQYF. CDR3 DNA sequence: TGCGCCAGCAGCGCTTTACAGGGTTTCACGGATACGCAGTATTTT.

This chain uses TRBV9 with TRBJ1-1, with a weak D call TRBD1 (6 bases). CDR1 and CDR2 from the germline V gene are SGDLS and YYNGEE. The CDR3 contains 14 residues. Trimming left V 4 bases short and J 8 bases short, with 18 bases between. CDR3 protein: CASSQQGGQREAFF. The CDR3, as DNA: TGTGCCAGCAGCCAACAAGGGGGACAAAGAGAAGCTTTCTTT.

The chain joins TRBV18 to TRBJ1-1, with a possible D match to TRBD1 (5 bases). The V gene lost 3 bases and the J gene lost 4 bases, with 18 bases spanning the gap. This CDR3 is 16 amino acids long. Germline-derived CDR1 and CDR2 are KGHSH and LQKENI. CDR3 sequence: CASSPQPPGMSTEAFF. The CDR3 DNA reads TGTGCCAGCTCACCTCAACCTCCAGGGATGAGCACTGAAGCTTTCTTT. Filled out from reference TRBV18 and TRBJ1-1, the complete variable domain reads NAGVMQNPRHLVRRRGQEARLRCSPMKGHSHVYWYRQLPEEGLKFMVYLQKENIIDESGMPKERFSAEFPKEGPSILRIQQVVRGDSAAYFCASSPQPPGMSTEAFFGQGTRLTVV.

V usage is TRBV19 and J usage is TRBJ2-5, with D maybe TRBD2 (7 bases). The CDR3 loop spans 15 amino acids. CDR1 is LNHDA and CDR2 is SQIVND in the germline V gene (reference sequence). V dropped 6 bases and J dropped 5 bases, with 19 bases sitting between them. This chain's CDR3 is CASSMFQGREETQYF. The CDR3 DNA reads TGTGCCAGTAGCATGTTTCAGGGGAGGGAGGAGACCCAGTACTTC. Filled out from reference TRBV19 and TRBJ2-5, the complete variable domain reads DGGITQSPKYLFRKEGQNVTLSCEQNLNHDAMYWYRQDPGQGLRLIYYSQIVNDFQKGDIAEGYSVSREKKESFPLTVTSAQKNPTAFYLCASSMFQGREETQYFGPGTRLLVL.

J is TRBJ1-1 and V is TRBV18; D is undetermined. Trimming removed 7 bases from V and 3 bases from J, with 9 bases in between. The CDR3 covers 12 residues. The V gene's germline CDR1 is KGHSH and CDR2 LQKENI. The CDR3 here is CASLRLDTEAFF. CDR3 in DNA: TGTGCCAGCTTAAGACTGGACACTGAAGCTTTCTTT.

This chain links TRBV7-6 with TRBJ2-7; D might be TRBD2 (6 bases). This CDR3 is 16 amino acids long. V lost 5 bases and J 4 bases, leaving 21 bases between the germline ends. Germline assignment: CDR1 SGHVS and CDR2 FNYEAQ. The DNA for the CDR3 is TGTGCCAGCAGCGCCCCGCCCGGGAGCGCGGAATACGAGCAGTACTTC. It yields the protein CASSAPPGSAEYEQYF.

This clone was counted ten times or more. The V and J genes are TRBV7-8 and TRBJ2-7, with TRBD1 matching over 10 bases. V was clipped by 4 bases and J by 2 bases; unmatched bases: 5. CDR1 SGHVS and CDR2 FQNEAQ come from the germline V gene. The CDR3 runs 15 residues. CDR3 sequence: CASSYRTGGPYEQYF. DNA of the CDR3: TGTGCCAGCAGCTACCGGACAGGGGGGCCCTACGAGCAGTACTTC. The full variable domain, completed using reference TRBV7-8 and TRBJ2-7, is GAGVSQSPRYKVAKRGQDVALRCDPISGHVSLFWYQQALGQGPEFLTYFQNEAQLDKSGLPSDRFFAERPEGSVSTLKIQRTQQEDSAVYLCASSYRTGGPYEQYFGPGTRLTVT.

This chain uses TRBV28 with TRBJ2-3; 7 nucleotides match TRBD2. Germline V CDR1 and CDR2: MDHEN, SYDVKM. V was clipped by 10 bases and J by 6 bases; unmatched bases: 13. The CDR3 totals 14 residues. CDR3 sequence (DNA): TGTGCCACCCAGGGAGGGGTACTCCGGGATACGCAGTATTTT. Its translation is CATQGGVLRDTQYF.